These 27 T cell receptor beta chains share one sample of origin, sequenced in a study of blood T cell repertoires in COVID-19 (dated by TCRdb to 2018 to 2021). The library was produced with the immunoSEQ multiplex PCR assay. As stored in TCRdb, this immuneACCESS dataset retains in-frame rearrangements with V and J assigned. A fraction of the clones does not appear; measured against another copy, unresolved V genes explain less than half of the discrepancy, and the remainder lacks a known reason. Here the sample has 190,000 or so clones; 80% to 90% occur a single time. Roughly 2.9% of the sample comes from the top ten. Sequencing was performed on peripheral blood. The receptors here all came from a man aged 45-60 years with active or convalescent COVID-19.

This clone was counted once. The CDR3 DNA reads as TGTGCCAGCAGCTGGGATCAGGGGGAGGAAGATACGCAGTATTTT. It encodes CASSWDQGEEDTQYF. This chain links TRBV5-6 with TRBJ2-3; the D gene is possibly TRBD1 (7 bases). CDR3 length equals 15 residues. Germline CDR1 reads SGHDT; CDR2 reads YYEEEE. V shed 3 bases and J shed 5 bases, with 16 bases lying between them. Full variable domain (remainder filled in from reference TRBV5-6 and TRBJ2-3): DAGVTQSPTHLIKTRGQQVTLRCSPKSGHDTVSWYQQALGQGPQFIFQYYEEEERQRGNFPDRFSGHQFPNYSSELNVNALLLGDSALYLCASSWDQGEEDTQYFGPGTRLTVL.

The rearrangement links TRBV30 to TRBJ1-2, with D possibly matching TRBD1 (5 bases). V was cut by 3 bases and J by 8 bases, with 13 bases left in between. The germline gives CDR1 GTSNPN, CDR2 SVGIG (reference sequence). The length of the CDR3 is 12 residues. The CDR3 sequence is CAWRMGTLGYTF. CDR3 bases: TGTGCCTGGAGGATGGGGACTCTAGGCTACACCTTC.

This CDR3 is CASSLLAGGAGFYGYTF. The CDR3 DNA sequence: TGTGCCAGCAGTTTATTAGCAGGGGGCGCTGGGTTCTATGGCTACACCTTC. This sequence joins TRBV28 and TRBJ1-2, with 8 bases matching TRBD1. The CDR3 has 17 amino acids. Germline-derived CDR1 and CDR2 are MDHEN and SYDVKM. The junction had 11 bases not matched to a gene; V was cut back by 1 base and J by 4 bases.

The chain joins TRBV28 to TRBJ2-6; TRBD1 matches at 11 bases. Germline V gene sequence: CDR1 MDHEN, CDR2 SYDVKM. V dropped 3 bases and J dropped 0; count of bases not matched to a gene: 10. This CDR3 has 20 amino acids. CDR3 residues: CASSFSLHGTGGSGANVLTF. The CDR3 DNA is TGTGCCAGCAGTTTTTCCCTACACGGGACAGGGGGCTCTGGGGCCAACGTCCTGACTTTC.

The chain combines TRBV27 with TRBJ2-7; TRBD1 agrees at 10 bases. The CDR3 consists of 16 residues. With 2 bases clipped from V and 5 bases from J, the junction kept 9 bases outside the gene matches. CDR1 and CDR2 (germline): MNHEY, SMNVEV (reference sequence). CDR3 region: CASSLLYRDRGNEQYF. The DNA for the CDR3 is TGTGCCAGCAGTTTACTGTATCGGGACAGGGGCAACGAGCAGTACTTC.

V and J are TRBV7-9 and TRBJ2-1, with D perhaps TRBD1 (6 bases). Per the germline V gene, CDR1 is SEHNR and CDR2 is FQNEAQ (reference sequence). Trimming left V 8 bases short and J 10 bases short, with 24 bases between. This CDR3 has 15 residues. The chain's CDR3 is CASSPRGGLLGEQFF. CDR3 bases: TGTGCCAGCTCCCCCAGGGGCGGTCTTCTAGGGGAGCAGTTCTTC.

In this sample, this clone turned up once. DNA for the CDR3: TGTGCCTGGAGTCGGGCAGGGAAAGGCTACGAGCAGTACTTC. It codes for CAWSRAGKGYEQYF. The chain couples TRBV30 to TRBJ2-7; possible D gene TRBD1, 5 bases. V was shortened by 2 bases and J by 3 bases, with 14 bases between the two germline ends. Germline CDR1 reads GTSNPN; CDR2 reads SVGIG (reference sequence). The CDR3 is made up of 14 amino acids. Full variable domain (missing parts from reference TRBV30 and TRBJ2-7): SQTIHQWPATLVQPVGSPLSLECTVEGTSNPNLYWYRQAAGRGLQLLFYSVGIGQISSEVPQNLSASRPQDRQFILSSKKLLLSDSGFYLCAWSRAGKGYEQYFGPGTRLTVT.

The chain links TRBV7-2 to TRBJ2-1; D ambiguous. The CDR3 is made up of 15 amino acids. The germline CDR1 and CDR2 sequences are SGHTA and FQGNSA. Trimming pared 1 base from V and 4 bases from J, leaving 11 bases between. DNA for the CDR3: TGTGCCAGCAGCTTAGTAAGAATCGAGTACAATGAGCAGTTCTTC. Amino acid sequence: CASSLVRIEYNEQFF.

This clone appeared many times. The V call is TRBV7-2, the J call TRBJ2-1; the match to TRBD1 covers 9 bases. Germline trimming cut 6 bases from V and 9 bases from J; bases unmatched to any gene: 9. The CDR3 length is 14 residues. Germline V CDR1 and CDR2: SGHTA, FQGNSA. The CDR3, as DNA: TGTGCCAGCAGTTCCGGGACAGGGAGGCGTGAGCAGTTCTTC. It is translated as CASSSGTGRREQFF.

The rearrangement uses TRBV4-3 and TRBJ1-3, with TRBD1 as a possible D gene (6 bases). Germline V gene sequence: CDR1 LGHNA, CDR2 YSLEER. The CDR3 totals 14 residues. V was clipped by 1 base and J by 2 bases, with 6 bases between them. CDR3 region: CASSQGTAGNTIYF. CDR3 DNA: TGCGCCAGCAGCCAAGGGACAGCTGGAAACACCATATATTTT.

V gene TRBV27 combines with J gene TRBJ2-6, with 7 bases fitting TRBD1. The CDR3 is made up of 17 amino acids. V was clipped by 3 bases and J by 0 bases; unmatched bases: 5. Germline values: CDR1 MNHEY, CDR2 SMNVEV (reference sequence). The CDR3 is CASSLGQTNSGANVLTF. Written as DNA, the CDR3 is TGTGCCAGCAGTTTGGGACAGACCAACTCTGGGGCCAACGTCCTGACTTTC.

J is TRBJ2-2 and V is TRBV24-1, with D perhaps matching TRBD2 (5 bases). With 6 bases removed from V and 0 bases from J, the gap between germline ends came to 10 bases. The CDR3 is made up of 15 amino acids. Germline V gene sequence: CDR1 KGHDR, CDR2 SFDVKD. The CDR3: CATSPAGANTGELFF. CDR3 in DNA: TGTGCCACCAGTCCCGCGGGCGCGAACACCGGGGAGCTGTTTTTT.

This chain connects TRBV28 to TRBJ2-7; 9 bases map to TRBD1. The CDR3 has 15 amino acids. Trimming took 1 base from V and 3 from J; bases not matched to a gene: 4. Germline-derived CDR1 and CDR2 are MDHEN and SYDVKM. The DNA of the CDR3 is TGTGCCAGCAGTTTATTGTGGACAGGGGACTACGAGCAGTACTTC. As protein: CASSLLWTGDYEQYF. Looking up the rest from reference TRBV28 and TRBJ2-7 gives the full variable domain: DVKVTQSSRYLVKRTGEKVFLECVQDMDHENMFWYRQDPGLGLRLIYFSYDVKMKEKGDIPEGYSVSREKKERFSLILESASTNQTSMYLCASSLLWTGDYEQYFGPGTRLTVT.

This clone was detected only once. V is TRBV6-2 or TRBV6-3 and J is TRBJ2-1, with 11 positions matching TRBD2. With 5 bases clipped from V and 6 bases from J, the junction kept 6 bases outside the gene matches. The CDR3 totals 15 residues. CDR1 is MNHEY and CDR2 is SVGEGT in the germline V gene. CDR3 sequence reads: CASSTGTSGSNEQFF. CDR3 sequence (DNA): TGTGCCAGCAGTACCGGGACTAGCGGATCCAATGAGCAGTTCTTC.

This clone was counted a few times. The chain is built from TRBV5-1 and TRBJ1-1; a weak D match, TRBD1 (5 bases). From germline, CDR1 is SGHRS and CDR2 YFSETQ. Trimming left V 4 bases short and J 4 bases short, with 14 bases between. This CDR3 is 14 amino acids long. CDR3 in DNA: TGCGCCAGCAGCCCCCAGGGAAAATTCACTGAAGCTTTCTTT. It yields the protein CASSPQGKFTEAFF.

CDR3 DNA: TGTGCCAGCAGTAACCGACAGGGGGCCGGCTACACCTTC. Residues: CASSNRQGAGYTF. The J gene is TRBJ1-2, the V gene TRBV6-5; 10 bases are a match to TRBD1. The CDR3 has 13 residues. With V trimmed by 5 bases and J by 8 bases, 5 bases remained unmatched. Germline V CDR1 and CDR2: MNHEY, SVGAGI.

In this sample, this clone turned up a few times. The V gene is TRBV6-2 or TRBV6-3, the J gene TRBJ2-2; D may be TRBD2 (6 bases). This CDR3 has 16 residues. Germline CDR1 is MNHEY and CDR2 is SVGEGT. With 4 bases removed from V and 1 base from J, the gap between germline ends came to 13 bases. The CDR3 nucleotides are TGTGCCAGCAGTTTGCTGCCGGGAGTGAACACCGGGGAGCTGTTTTTT. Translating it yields CASSLLPGVNTGELFF.

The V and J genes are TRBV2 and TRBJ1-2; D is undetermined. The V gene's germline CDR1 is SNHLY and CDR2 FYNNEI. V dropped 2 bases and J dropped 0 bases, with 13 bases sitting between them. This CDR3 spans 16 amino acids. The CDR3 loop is CASSELGGRANYGYTF. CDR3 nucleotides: TGTGCCAGCAGTGAACTGGGAGGGAGGGCTAACTATGGCTACACCTTC. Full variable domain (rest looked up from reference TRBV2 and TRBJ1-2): EPEVTQTPSHQVTQMGQEVILRCVPISNHLYFYWYRQILGQKVEFLVSFYNNEISEKSEIFDDQFSVERPDGSNFTLKIRSTKLEDSAMYFCASSELGGRANYGYTFGSGTRLTVV.

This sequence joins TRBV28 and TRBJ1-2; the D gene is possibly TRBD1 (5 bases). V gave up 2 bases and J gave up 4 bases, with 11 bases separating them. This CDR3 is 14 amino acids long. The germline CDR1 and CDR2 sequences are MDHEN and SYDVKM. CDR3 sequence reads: CASSLGARLYGYTF. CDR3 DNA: TGTGCCAGCAGTTTAGGGGCCAGGCTCTATGGCTACACCTTC.

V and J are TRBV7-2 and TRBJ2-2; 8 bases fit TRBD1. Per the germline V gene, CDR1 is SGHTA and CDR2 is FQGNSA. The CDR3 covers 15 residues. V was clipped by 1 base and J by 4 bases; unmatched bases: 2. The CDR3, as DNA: TGTGCCAGCAGCTTAGAGGACAGGGCCACCGGGGAGCTGTTTTTT. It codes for CASSLEDRATGELFF.

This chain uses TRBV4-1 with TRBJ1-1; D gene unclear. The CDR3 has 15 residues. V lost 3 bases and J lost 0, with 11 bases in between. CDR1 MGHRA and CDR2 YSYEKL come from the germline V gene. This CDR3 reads CASSQVQALNTEAFF. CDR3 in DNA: TGCGCCAGCAGCCAGGTTCAGGCGCTGAACACTGAAGCTTTCTTT.

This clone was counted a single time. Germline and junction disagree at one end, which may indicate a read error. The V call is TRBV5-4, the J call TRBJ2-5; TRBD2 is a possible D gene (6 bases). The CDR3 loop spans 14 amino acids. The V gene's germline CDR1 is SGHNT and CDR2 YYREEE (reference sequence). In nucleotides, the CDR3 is TGTGCCAGCAGTTTGGTCGGGGGAATGGAGACCCAGTACTTC. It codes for CASSLVGGMETQYF. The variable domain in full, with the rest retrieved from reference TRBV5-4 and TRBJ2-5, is ETGVTQSPTHLIKTRGQQVTLRCSSQSGHNTVSWYQQALGQGPQFIFQYYREEENGRGNFPPRFSGLQFPNYSSELNVNALELDDSALYLCASSLVGGMETQYFGPGTRLLVL.

The CDR3: CASRVPSGLAPYEQYF. The CDR3 nucleotides read TGTGCCAGCAGGGTCCCAAGCGGGCTCGCCCCCTACGAGCAGTACTTC. The chain couples TRBV25-1 to TRBJ2-7, with D perhaps matching TRBD2 (6 bases). The CDR3 has 16 residues. The germline V gene encodes CDR1 MGHDK and CDR2 SYGVNS. The V end lost 6 bases, the J end lost 2 bases, and 20 bases lay between the germline ends.

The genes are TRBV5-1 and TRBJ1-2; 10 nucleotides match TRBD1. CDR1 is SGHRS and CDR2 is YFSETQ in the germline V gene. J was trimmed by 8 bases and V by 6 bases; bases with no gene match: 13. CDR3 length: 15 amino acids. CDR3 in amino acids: CASTRSGTGDRGYTF. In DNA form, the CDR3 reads TGCGCCAGCACCCGGTCCGGGACAGGGGATCGCGGCTACACCTTC.

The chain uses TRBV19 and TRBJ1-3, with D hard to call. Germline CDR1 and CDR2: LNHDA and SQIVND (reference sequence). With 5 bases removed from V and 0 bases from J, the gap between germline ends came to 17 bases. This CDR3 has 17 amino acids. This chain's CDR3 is CASSSHLRSSSGNTIYF. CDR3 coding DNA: TGTGCCAGTAGTTCCCATCTCAGGTCCTCCTCTGGAAACACCATATATTTT.

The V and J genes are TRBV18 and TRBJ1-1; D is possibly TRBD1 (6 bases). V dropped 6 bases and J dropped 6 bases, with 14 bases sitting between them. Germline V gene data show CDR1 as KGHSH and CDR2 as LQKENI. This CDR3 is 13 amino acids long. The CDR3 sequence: CASSPRGRAEAFF. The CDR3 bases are TGTGCCAGCTCCCCGAGGGGGAGGGCTGAAGCTTTCTTT.

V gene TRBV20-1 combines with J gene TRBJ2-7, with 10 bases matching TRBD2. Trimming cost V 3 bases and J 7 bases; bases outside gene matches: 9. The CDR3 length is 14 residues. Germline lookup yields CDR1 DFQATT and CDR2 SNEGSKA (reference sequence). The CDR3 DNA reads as TGCAGTGCTAGTGCCCTAGCGGGGGCGGGAGAGCAGTACTTC. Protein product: CSASALAGAGEQYF.